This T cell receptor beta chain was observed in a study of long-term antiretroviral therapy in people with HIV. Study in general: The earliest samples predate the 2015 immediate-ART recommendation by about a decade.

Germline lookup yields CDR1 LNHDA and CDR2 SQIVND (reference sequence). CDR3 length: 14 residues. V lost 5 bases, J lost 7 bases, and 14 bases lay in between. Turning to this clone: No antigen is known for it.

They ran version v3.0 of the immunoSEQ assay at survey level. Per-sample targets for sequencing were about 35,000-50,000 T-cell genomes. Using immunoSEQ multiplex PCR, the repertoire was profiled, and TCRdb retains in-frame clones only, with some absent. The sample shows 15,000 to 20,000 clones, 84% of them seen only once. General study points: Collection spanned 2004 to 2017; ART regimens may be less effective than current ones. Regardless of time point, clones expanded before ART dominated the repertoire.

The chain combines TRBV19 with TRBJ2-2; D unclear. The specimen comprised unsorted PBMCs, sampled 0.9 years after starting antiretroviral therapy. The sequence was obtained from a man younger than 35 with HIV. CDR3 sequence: CASSDPRTSGELFF. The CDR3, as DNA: TGTGCCAGTAGTGACCCCCGGACGAGCGGGGAGCTGTTTTTT.